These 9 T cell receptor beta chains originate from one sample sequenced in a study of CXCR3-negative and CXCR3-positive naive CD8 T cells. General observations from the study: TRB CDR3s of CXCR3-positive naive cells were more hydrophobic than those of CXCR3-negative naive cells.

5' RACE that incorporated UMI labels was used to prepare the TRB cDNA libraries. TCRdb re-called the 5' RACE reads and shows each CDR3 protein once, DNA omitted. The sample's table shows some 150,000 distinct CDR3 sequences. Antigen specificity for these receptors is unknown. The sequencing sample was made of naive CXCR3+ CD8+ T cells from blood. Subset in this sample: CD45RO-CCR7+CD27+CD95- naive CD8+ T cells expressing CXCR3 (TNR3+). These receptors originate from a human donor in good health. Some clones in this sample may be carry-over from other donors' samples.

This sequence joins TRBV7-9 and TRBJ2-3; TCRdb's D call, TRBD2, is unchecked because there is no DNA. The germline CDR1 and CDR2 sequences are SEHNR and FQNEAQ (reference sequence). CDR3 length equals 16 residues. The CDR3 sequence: CASSSTSGRAADTQYF.

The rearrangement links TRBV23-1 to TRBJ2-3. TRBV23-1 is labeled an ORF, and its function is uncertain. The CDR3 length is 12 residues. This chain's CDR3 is CASSLNRDTQYF.

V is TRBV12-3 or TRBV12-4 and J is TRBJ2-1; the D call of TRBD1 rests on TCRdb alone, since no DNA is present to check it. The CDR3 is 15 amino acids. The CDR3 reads CASSKSGQGPYEQYF.

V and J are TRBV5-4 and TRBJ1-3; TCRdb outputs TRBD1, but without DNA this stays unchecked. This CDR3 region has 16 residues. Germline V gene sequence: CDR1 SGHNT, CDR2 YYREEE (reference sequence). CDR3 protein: CASSSTQASSGNTIYF.

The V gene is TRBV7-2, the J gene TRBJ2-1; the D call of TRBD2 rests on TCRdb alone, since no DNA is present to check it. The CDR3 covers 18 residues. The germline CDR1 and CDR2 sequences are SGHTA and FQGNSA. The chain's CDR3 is CASVQRASGGAFYNEQFF.

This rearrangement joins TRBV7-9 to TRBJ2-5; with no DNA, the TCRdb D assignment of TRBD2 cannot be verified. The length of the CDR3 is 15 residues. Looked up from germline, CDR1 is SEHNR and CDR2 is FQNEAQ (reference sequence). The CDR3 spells CASSHALHPGETQYF.

This chain's CDR3 is CASSLSTGTGDKNTEAFF. The chain couples TRBV7-6 to TRBJ1-1; TCRdb's D call, TRBD1, is unchecked because there is no DNA. Per germline, CDR1 SGHVS and CDR2 FNYEAQ. CDR3 length: 18 amino acids. Using reference TRBV7-6 and TRBJ1-1 for the parts outside the CDR3, the full variable domain is GAGVSQSPRYKVTKRGQDVALRCDPISGHVSLYWYRQALGQGPEFLTYFNYEAQQDKSGLPNDRFSAERPEGSISTLTIQRTEQRDSAMYRCASSLSTGTGDKNTEAFFGQGTRLTVV.

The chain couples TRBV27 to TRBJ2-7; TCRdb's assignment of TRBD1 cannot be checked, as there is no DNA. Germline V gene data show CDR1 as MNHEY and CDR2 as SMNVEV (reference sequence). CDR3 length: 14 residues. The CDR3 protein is CASSLGVGAYEQYF.

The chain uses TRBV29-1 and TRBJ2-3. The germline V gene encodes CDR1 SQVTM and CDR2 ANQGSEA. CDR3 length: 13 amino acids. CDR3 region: CSVEKVSTDTQYF.